One sample yielded the 6 T cell receptor beta chains listed below, sequenced in a study of neurological immune-mediated disorders. TCRdb reprocessed the 5' RACE reads with MiXCR, giving one entry per CDR3 protein. The sample records approximately 49,000 distinct CDR3 sequences, about 9.1% being singletons. Time point denoted: longitudinal time-point 1 (baseline). Sequencing input: PBMCs. The receptors shown here come from a middle-aged woman in good health.

This clonotype was counted many times. The chain joins TRBV7-2 to TRBJ1-2, with no clear D. CDR1 and CDR2 (germline): SGHTA, FQGNSA. This CDR3 spans 14 amino acids. Trimming pared 2 bases from V and 4 bases from J, leaving 11 bases between. CDR3 region: CASSLLPGSYGYTF. The CDR3 coding sequence is TGTGCCAGCAGCTTACTTCCGGGAAGCTATGGCTACACCTTC. The full variable domain, in which reference TRBV7-2 and TRBJ1-2 provide the parts outside the CDR3, is GAGVSQSPSNKVTEKGKDVELRCDPISGHTALYWYRQSLGQGLEFLIYFQGNSAPDKSGLPSDRFSAERTGGSVSTLTIQRTQQEDSAVYLCASSLLPGSYGYTFGSGTRLTVV.

This clonotype was counted at least ten times. The CDR3 protein is CASSLETGYLWNTEAFF. DNA for the CDR3: TGTGCCAGCAGCTTAGAAACAGGGTACTTGTGGAACACTGAAGCTTTCTTT. The chain has TRBV7-2 and TRBJ1-1, with D possibly being TRBD1 (6 bases). Trimming took off 1 base at V and 1 base at J, with 16 bases between the two ends. This CDR3 is built from 17 residues. CDR1 and CDR2 from the germline V gene are SGHTA and FQGNSA.

This clonotype was seen at least ten times. This chain joins TRBV6-5 and TRBJ1-1, with a weak D call TRBD1 (5 bases). V dropped 2 bases and J dropped 3 bases, with 13 bases sitting between them. The CDR3 runs 15 residues. In germline, CDR1 is MNHEY, CDR2 SVGAGI. Written as DNA, the CDR3 is TGTGCCAGCAGTTACCGGGGAGGGGCGGACACTGAAGCTTTCTTT. Translation: CASSYRGGADTEAFF.

In this sample, this clonotype turned up many times. The V and J genes are TRBV9 and TRBJ1-4; D may be TRBD1 (6 bases). V lost 0 bases and J 3 bases, leaving 12 bases between the germline ends. CDR1 and CDR2 from the germline V gene are SGDLS and YYNGEE. CDR3 length equals 16 residues. The CDR3 protein is CASSVERGPPNEKLFF. As DNA, the CDR3 is TGTGCCAGCAGCGTAGAACGGGGGCCTCCTAATGAAAAACTGTTTTTT.

This clonotype was picked up many times. The genes are TRBV10-3 and TRBJ2-2; D unclear. The length of the CDR3 is 15 residues. Germline assignment: CDR1 ENHRY and CDR2 SYGVKD. V lost 6 bases and J lost 1, with 12 bases in between. DNA of the CDR3: TGTGCCATCAGCGATGGGGTAGGGAACACCGGGGAGCTGTTTTTT. Translation gives CAISDGVGNTGELFF.

CDR3: CASSSTDFPYEQYF. DNA for the CDR3: TGTGCCAGCAGTTCTACGGACTTTCCCTACGAGCAGTACTTC. The chain combines TRBV27 with TRBJ2-7, with D possibly matching TRBD2 (5 bases). Germline V gene sequence: CDR1 MNHEY, CDR2 SMNVEV (reference sequence). V lost 4 bases and J 2 bases, leaving 12 bases between the germline ends. CDR3 size: 14 residues.